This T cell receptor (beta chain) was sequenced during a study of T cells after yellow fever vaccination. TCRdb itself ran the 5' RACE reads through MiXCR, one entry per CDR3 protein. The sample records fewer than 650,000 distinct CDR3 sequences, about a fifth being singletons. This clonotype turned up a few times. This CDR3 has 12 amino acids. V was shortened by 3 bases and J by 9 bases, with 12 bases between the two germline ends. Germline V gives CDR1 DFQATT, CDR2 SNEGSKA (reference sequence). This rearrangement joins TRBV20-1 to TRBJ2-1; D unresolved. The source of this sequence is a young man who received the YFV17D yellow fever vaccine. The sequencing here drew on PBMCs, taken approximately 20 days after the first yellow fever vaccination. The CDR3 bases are TGCAGTGCTAGCCCCTTTAGTGGTGAGCAGTTCTTC. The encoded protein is CSASPFSGEQFF.